This T cell receptor (beta chain) was captured in a study of cytomegalovirus exposure and HLA in healthy donors. Findings of the study overall: A missense DCLRE1C variant was associated with V- and J-gene trimming of TCR beta chains in a later analysis, and an independent cohort replicated the association.

It was with 60 Vbeta and 13 Jbeta primers that the PCR ran. Measured with immunoSEQ multiplex PCR; TCRdb has only the in-frame clones, and not every one. Of approximately 150,000 clones in the sample, around 75% were seen once. A remark on this clone: The antigen is not known.

The CDR3 covers 15 residues. Trimming pared 9 bases from V and 6 bases from J, leaving 21 bases between. Looked up from germline, CDR1 is SGHRS and CDR2 is YFSETQ. Sequencing was carried out using PBMCs. This clonotype originated in a male donor in good health and CMV-seronegative. The J gene is TRBJ2-2, the V gene TRBV5-1; a weak D match, TRBD1 (5 bases). CDR3 sequence reads: CATTFTGSAAGELFF. The CDR3 bases are TGCGCCACAACCTTCACAGGTTCTGCGGCCGGGGAGCTGTTTTTT. The full variable domain, with the rest looked up from reference TRBV5-1 and TRBJ2-2, is KAGVTQTPRYLIKTRGQQVTLSCSPISGHRSVSWYQQTPGQGLQFLFEYFSETQRNKGNFPGRFSGRQFSNSRSEMNVSTLELGDSALYLCATTFTGSAAGELFFGEGSRLTVL.